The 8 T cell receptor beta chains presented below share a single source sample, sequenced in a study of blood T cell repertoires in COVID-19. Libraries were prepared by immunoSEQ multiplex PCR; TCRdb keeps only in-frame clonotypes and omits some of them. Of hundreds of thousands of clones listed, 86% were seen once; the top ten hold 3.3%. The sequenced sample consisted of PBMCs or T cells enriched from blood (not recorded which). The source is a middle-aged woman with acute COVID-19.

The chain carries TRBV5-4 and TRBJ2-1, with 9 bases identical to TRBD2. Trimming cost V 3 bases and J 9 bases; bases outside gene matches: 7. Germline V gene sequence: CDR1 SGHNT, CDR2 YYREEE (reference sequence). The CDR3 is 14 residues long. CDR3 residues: CASSSRAGGFEQFF. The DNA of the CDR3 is TGTGCCAGCAGCTCAAGAGCGGGAGGATTTGAGCAGTTCTTC.

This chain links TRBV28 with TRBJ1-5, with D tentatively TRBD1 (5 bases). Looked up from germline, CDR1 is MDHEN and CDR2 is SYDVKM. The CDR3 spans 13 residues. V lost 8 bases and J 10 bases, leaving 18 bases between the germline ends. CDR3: CASQTPDGGPQHF. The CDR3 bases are TGTGCCAGCCAAACCCCCGACGGGGGACCCCAGCATTTT. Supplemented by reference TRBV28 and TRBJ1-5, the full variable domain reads DVKVTQSSRYLVKRTGEKVFLECVQDMDHENMFWYRQDPGLGLRLIYFSYDVKMKEKGDIPEGYSVSREKKERFSLILESASTNQTSMYLCASQTPDGGPQHFGDGTRLSIL.

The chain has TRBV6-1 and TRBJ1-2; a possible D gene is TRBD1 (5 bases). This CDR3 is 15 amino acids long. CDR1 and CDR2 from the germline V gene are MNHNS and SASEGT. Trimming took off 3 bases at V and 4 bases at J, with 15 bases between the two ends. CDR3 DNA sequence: TGTGCCAGCAGTGATTGGACAAGTTTCGGCTATGGCTACACCTTC. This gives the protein CASSDWTSFGYGYTF.

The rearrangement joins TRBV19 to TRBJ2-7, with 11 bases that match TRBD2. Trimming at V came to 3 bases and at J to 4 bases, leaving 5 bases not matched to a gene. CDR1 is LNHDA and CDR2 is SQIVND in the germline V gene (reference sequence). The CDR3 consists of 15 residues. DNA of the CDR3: TGTGCCAGTAGTATTGGACTAGCGGGCTTTTACGAGCAGTACTTC. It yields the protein CASSIGLAGFYEQYF.

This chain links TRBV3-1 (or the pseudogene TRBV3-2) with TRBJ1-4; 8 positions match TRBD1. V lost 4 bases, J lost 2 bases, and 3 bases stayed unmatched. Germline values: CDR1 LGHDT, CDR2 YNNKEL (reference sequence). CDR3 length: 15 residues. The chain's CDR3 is CASSLRTGTNEKLFF. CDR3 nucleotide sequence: TGTGCCAGCAGCCTCCGGACAGGGACTAATGAAAAACTGTTTTTT.

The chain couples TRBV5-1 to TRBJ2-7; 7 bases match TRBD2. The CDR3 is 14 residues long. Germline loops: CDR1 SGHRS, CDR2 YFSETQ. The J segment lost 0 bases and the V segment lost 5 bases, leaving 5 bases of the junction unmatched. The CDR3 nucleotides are TGCGCCAGCAGACCTCTAGCGGACTCCTACGAGCAGTACTTC. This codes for CASRPLADSYEQYF.

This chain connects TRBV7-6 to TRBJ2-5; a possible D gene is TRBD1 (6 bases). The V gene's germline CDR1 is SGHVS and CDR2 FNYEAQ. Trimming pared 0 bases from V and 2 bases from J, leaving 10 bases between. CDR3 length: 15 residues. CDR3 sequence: CASSLADSKQETQYF. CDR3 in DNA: TGTGCCAGCAGCTTAGCGGACAGTAAACAAGAGACCCAGTACTTC.

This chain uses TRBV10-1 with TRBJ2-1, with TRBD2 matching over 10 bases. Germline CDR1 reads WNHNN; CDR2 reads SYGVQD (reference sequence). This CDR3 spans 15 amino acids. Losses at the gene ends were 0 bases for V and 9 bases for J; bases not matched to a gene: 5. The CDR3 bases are TGCGCCAGCAGTGAGTCCACTAGCGGGAACGGTGAGCAGTTCTTC. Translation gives CASSESTSGNGEQFF.